Listed here are 23 T cell receptor beta chains from one sample, sequenced in a study of CD8+ T cells in alopecia areata. Treatment in this sample: oral pan-JAK inhibitor, 5-10 mg twice daily. Sequencing used cDNA as its template, made by extracting RNA and reverse transcribing it. The table came from immunoSEQ multiplex PCR; TCRdb's copy has only in-frame clones and leaves some out. The table lists 150,000 or so clones, 45% to 60% of them singletons, with less than 20% in the top ten. Source: CD8+ T cells sorted from blood, taken at week 4, from a patient treated with tofacitinib. These receptors were obtained from a human donor with alopecia areata.

This sequence joins TRBV7-3 and TRBJ2-3; D possibly uses TRBD1 or TRBD2 (5 bases each). Deletions cut 3 bases from V and 5 bases from J, with 21 bases between. The CDR3 runs 17 residues. Looked up from germline, CDR1 is SGHTA and CDR2 is FQGTGA. The CDR3 bases are TGTGCCAGCAGCTTGGCTGGGGCGTTCGGGGTTGGAGATACGCAGTATTTT. Protein product: CASSLAGAFGVGDTQYF.

The chain joins TRBV15 to TRBJ2-1; 7 bases are shared with TRBD2. Trimming removed 2 bases from V and 8 bases from J; junction bases left unmatched: 12. The germline V gene encodes CDR1 LNHNV and CDR2 YYDKDF (reference sequence). This CDR3 has 16 residues. The CDR3 here is CATSRWRSGERDEQFF. Written as DNA, the CDR3 is TGTGCCACCAGCAGATGGAGGAGCGGGGAGAGGGATGAGCAGTTCTTC.

This clone occurred a few times. The genes are TRBV4-1 and TRBJ1-2, with D tentatively TRBD1 (5 bases). V was clipped by 4 bases and J by 8 bases, with 20 bases between them. This CDR3 spans 15 amino acids. Per germline, CDR1 MGHRA and CDR2 YSYEKL. The CDR3: CASSPRQLGSEGYTF. The CDR3 DNA is TGCGCCAGCAGCCCCCGACAGTTGGGATCGGAGGGCTACACCTTC.

The rearrangement links TRBV11-1 to TRBJ2-5; D could derive from TRBD1 or TRBD2 (6 bases each). The CDR3 covers 16 residues. V gave up 0 bases and J gave up 4 bases, with 15 bases separating them. Germline loops: CDR1 SGHAT, CDR2 FQDESV (reference sequence). CDR3 protein: CASSLARGDTRETQYF. The CDR3 bases are TGTGCCAGCAGCTTAGCAAGGGGGGACACCCGAGAGACCCAGTACTTC.

J is TRBJ2-1 and V is TRBV29-1; 15 nucleotides match TRBD2. The trim removed 5 bases at V and 0 bases at J, leaving 2 bases unmatched. Germline V gene lookup returns CDR1 SQVTM and CDR2 ANQGSEA. This CDR3 comprises 16 residues. CDR3 in amino acids: CSVLGLAGGSYNEQFF. The CDR3 DNA reads TGCAGCGTTTTGGGACTAGCGGGGGGCTCCTACAATGAGCAGTTCTTC.

This chain joins TRBV5-1 and TRBJ2-7; D might be TRBD1 (6 bases). Germline CDR1 and CDR2: SGHRS and YFSETQ. The germline V and J ends were trimmed by 4 bases and 0 bases, with 8 bases remaining between them. CDR3 length equals 13 residues. CDR3 nucleotide sequence: TGCGCCAGCAGCCCGGACAGCTCCTACGAGCAGTACTTC. This sequence encodes CASSPDSSYEQYF.

V usage is TRBV7-8 and J usage is TRBJ1-5; no firm D call. Trimming left V 5 bases short and J 0 bases short, with 14 bases between. Germline lookup yields CDR1 SGHVS and CDR2 FQNEAQ. CDR3 length: 16 amino acids. As DNA, the CDR3 is TGTGCCAGCAGCCCAAGGACGGTTCTTAGCAATCAGCCCCAGCATTTT. This translates into CASSPRTVLSNQPQHF.

The V and J genes are TRBV29-1 and TRBJ2-2; D is undetermined. V lost 6 bases and J lost 1, with 9 bases in between. The CDR3 runs to 13 residues. Germline V gene sequence: CDR1 SQVTM, CDR2 ANQGSEA. The CDR3 DNA is TGCAGCGTGTACGACCGGAACACCGGGGAGCTGTTTTTT. It encodes CSVYDRNTGELFF.

This clone has a single count. The rearrangement links TRBV30 to TRBJ2-2, with 7 bases matching TRBD2. V gave up 0 bases and J gave up 1 base; unmatched junction bases: 8. The CDR3 is made up of 17 amino acids. The germline gives CDR1 GTSNPN, CDR2 SVGIG (reference sequence). CDR3 nucleotide sequence: TGTGCCTGGAGTGTACTGGGAGCGGGGTTGAACACCGGGGAGCTGTTTTTT. Amino acids: CAWSVLGAGLNTGELFF.

The chain links TRBV23-1 to TRBJ2-3; no firm D call. TRBV23-1 is classed as an ORF, of uncertain function. The CDR3 extends over 16 amino acids. The V gene lost 2 bases and the J gene lost 7 bases, with 19 bases spanning the gap. The CDR3 spells CASSQTVLQCGNTQYF. CDR3 coding DNA: TGCGCCAGCAGTCAAACCGTCCTACAGTGCGGAAATACGCAGTATTTT.

V and J are TRBV10-3 and TRBJ2-3; possibly TRBD2 for D (6 bases). V was shortened by 10 bases and J by 1 base, with 18 bases between the two germline ends. The CDR3 has 15 amino acids. CDR1 and CDR2 (germline): ENHRY, SYGVKD. The CDR3 DNA follows: TGTGCCACCGAGGACCTCCAGCGGGGCACAGATACGCAGTATTTT. Protein product: CATEDLQRGTDTQYF.

This chain uses TRBV13 with TRBJ1-6; 9 positions agree with TRBD1. This CDR3 has 14 amino acids. Germline-derived CDR1 and CDR2 are PRHDT and FYEKMQ (reference sequence). V trimming: 5 bases; J trimming: 9 bases; junction bases outside the gene matches: 5. The CDR3 sequence is CASSGGTGTSPLHF. DNA for the CDR3: TGTGCCAGCAGCGGAGGGACAGGGACTTCACCCCTCCACTTT.

The rearrangement uses TRBV12-5 and TRBJ2-5, with 12 bases fitting TRBD2. J lost 1 base, V lost 0 bases, and 3 bases had no gene match. Germline CDR1 reads LGHNT; CDR2 reads FRNRAP. This CDR3 comprises 17 residues. CDR3 region: CASGLVLAGGFQETQYF. Written as DNA, the CDR3 is TGTGCTAGTGGTTTGGTACTAGCGGGGGGTTTCCAAGAGACCCAGTACTTC.

In this sample, this clone turned up a few times. This rearrangement joins TRBV29-1 to TRBJ2-7; TRBD2 might be the D (6 bases). With 0 bases removed from V and 7 bases from J, the gap between germline ends came to 13 bases. The CDR3 spans 13 residues. CDR1 SQVTM and CDR2 ANQGSEA come from the germline V gene. The CDR3 DNA sequence: TGCAGCGTTGAAGATGGCCCGGCGGGAGAGCAGTACTTC. Amino acids: CSVEDGPAGEQYF.

This clone was seen more than once but under ten times. Other DNA variants within this sample encode the same CDR3. The V gene is TRBV14, the J gene TRBJ2-5; no clear D. Germline V CDR1 and CDR2: SGHDN, FVKESK. The V end lost 0 bases, the J end lost 5 bases, and 7 bases lay between the germline ends. The CDR3 totals 13 residues. The chain's CDR3 is CASSQDLQETQYF. CDR3 nucleotide sequence: TGTGCCAGCAGCCAAGATCTTCAGGAGACCCAGTACTTC. The full variable domain, in which reference TRBV14 and TRBJ2-5 provide the parts outside the CDR3, is EAGVTQFPSHSVIEKGQTVTLRCDPISGHDNLYWYRRVMGKEIKFLLHFVKESKQDESGMPNNRFLAERTGGTYSTLKVQPAELEDSGVYFCASSQDLQETQYFGPGTRLLVL.

This clone has just a few counts. The junction departs from germline at one end; a sequencing error may be responsible. V usage is TRBV5-8 and J usage is TRBJ1-6; D unclear. The CDR3 spans 8 residues. Germline-derived CDR1 and CDR2 are SGHTS and YDEGEE. CDR3 sequence (DNA): TGTGCCAGCAGCTTCCTCGTCTTT. It encodes CASSFLVF.

The genes are TRBV6-5 and TRBJ2-5; weak D call: TRBD2 (6 bases). The V gene lost 5 bases and the J gene lost 0 bases, with 13 bases spanning the gap. Germline CDR1 MNHEY, CDR2 SVGAGI. The CDR3 has 15 amino acids. The CDR3 reads CASSHLGGDQETQYF. In DNA form, the CDR3 reads TGTGCCAGCAGTCATCTGGGCGGGGACCAAGAGACCCAGTACTTC.

This chain connects TRBV27 to TRBJ2-1, with D unclear. Deletions cut 0 bases from V and 2 bases from J, with 8 bases between. The CDR3 has 15 amino acids. Germline V lookup: CDR1 MNHEY, CDR2 SMNVEV (reference sequence). The CDR3 coding sequence is TGTGCCAGCAGTTTATCCTACGGCACCTACAATGAGCAGTTCTTC. This sequence encodes CASSLSYGTYNEQFF.

On this clone: Distinct nucleotide sequences in the sample also encode this CDR3. The chain has TRBV25-1 and TRBJ1-1, with a possible D match to TRBD1 (5 bases). Germline loops: CDR1 MGHDK, CDR2 SYGVNS. Deletions cut 5 bases from V and 4 bases from J, with 11 bases between. CDR3 length: 13 residues. CDR3 residues: CASSLGTGTEAFF. CDR3 nucleotide sequence: TGTGCCAGCAGTCTAGGGACTGGCACTGAAGCTTTCTTT.

This clone was seen a few times. DNA of the CDR3: TGTGCCAGCAGCCCTACAGTCATGAACACTGAAGCTTTCTTT. Its protein is CASSPTVMNTEAFF. The rearrangement uses TRBV5-6 and TRBJ1-1; D remains unclear. Trimming stripped 4 bases from V and 0 bases from J, with 10 bases between. CDR1 and CDR2 from the germline V gene are SGHDT and YYEEEE. The CDR3 contains 14 residues.

A few counts support this clone. The genes are TRBV15 and TRBJ1-2; D remains unclear. Trimming stripped 1 base from V and 3 bases from J, with 9 bases between. Germline values: CDR1 LNHNV, CDR2 YYDKDF (reference sequence). The CDR3 sequence is 14 residues long. Here the CDR3 DNA reads TGTGCCACCAGCAGAGGGGAGACGGACTATGGCTACACCTTC. Protein sequence: CATSRGETDYGYTF.

In its sample, this clone was seen a few times. V and J are TRBV6-5 and TRBJ2-7; maybe TRBD1 (5 bases). The CDR3 length is 14 residues. V was pared by 2 bases and J by 2 bases, with 10 bases between. CDR1 and CDR2 (germline): MNHEY, SVGAGI. CDR3 in DNA: TGTGCCAGCAGTTACCAGGGATTCGCCTACGAGCAGTACTTC. Encoded protein: CASSYQGFAYEQYF.

There are a few counts of this clone. The chain couples TRBV5-1 to TRBJ2-7, with 8 bases aligning to TRBD1. The CDR3 loop spans 14 amino acids. The V gene end was trimmed by 4 bases and the J gene end by 2 bases; junction bases not matched to a gene: 5. Germline-derived CDR1 and CDR2 are SGHRS and YFSETQ. CDR3 residues: CASSTPGQAYEQYF. DNA of the CDR3: TGCGCCAGCAGCACCCCGGGACAGGCCTACGAGCAGTACTTC. Complete variable domain (other parts from reference TRBV5-1 and TRBJ2-7): KAGVTQTPRYLIKTRGQQVTLSCSPISGHRSVSWYQQTPGQGLQFLFEYFSETQRNKGNFPGRFSGRQFSNSRSEMNVSTLELGDSALYLCASSTPGQAYEQYFGPGTRLTVT.